These 11 T cell receptor beta chains came from one sample sequenced in a study of blood T cell repertoires in COVID-19. TCRdb's table, derived via immunoSEQ multiplex PCR, lists solely in-frame clones and lacks some. Counted here are about 170,000 clones, roughly 88% occurring once; the ten biggest clones make up 1% to 1.5%. Sequencing was carried out using peripheral blood. These receptors all come from a man aged 55 to 70 who had recovered from COVID-19.

The rearrangement links TRBV3-1 (or the pseudogene TRBV3-2) to TRBJ2-2; 10 positions agree with TRBD2. Germline CDR1 reads LGHDT; CDR2 reads YNNKEL (reference sequence). Unmatched junction bases numbered 5, after V lost 4 bases and J lost 3 bases. The CDR3 has 16 residues. In nucleotides, the CDR3 is TGTGCCAGCAGCCCCCCCGGACTAGCGGACACCGGGGAGCTGTTTTTT. It specifies CASSPPGLADTGELFF.

The genes are TRBV2 and TRBJ1-2; 7 positions match TRBD1. The CDR3 length is 14 residues. From germline, CDR1 is SNHLY and CDR2 FYNNEI. V shed 4 bases and J 3 bases; nucleotides not matched to a gene: 5. CDR3 residues: CASSVVGGHYGYTF. The CDR3 DNA reads as TGTGCCAGCAGTGTAGTAGGGGGCCACTATGGCTACACCTTC.

This rearrangement joins TRBV7-6 to TRBJ2-5; D not certain. V was pared by 3 bases and J by 3 bases, with 11 bases between. The CDR3 is 14 residues long. Germline V CDR1 and CDR2: SGHVS, FNYEAQ. CDR3 DNA: TGTGCCAGCAGCTTCCTCGCACTGGAAGAGACCCAGTACTTC. It specifies CASSFLALEETQYF.

This clone has only one observation. This chain connects TRBV11-1 to TRBJ2-7; possible D gene TRBD1, 6 bases. The ends were cut back, 5 bases at V and 2 bases at J, with 16 bases in the middle. Per germline, CDR1 SGHAT and CDR2 FQDESV (reference sequence). The CDR3 spans 15 residues. The CDR3 sequence: CASSPSGTTTYEQYF. In nucleotides, the CDR3 is TGTGCCAGCAGCCCTTCCGGGACAACGACCTACGAGCAGTACTTC. Full variable domain (missing parts from reference TRBV11-1 and TRBJ2-7): EAEVAQSPRYKITEKSQAVAFWCDPISGHATLYWYRQILGQGPELLVQFQDESVVDDSQLPKDRFSAERLKGVDSTLKIQPAELGDSAMYLCASSPSGTTTYEQYFGPGTRLTVT.

This rearrangement joins TRBV19 to TRBJ2-3; D possibly corresponds to TRBD1 (6 bases). The CDR3 covers 15 residues. The ends were cut back, 4 bases at V and 0 bases at J, with 11 bases in the middle. Germline values: CDR1 LNHDA, CDR2 SQIVND (reference sequence). CDR3 region: CASSNGQTSTDTQYF. Here the CDR3 DNA reads TGTGCCAGTAGTAACGGACAGACTAGCACAGATACGCAGTATTTT.

This clone came up a few times. This sequence joins TRBV7-8 and TRBJ1-2; 7 bases line up with TRBD1. Germline V gene sequence: CDR1 SGHVS, CDR2 FQNEAQ. The length of the CDR3 is 13 residues. J was trimmed by 7 bases and V by 1 base; bases with no gene match: 3. CDR3: CASSLGTGVGYTF. CDR3 nucleotides: TGTGCCAGCAGCTTAGGAACAGGGGTTGGCTACACCTTC.

V gene TRBV6-7 combines with J gene TRBJ1-6; 7 bases match TRBD1. TRBV6-7 has ORF status, its function being uncertain. J was trimmed by 1 base and V by 3 bases; bases with no gene match: 3. The CDR3 has 16 residues. DNA of the CDR3: TGTGCCAGCAGTTATGCAGGGGGTTCCTATAATTCACCCCTCCACTTT. Its translation: CASSYAGGSYNSPLHF.

The chain carries TRBV3-1 (or the pseudogene TRBV3-2) and TRBJ2-7, with 11 nucleotides matching TRBD1. Germline CDR1 and CDR2: LGHDT and YNNKEL (reference sequence). The junction had 2 bases not matched to a gene; V was cut back by 1 base and J by 6 bases. The CDR3 contains 14 residues. CDR3 sequence reads: CASSQVGTGGEQYF. DNA of the CDR3: TGTGCCAGCAGCCAAGTCGGGACAGGGGGCGAGCAGTACTTC.

As regards this clone: This CDR3 is also generated by other DNA sequences in the sample. V usage is TRBV5-4 and J usage is TRBJ2-5; TRBD2 agrees at 11 bases. The trim removed 3 bases at V and 1 base at J, leaving 5 bases unmatched. Germline V gives CDR1 SGHNT, CDR2 YYREEE (reference sequence). CDR3 length: 16 amino acids. The CDR3 spells CASSSLAGGPQETQYF. The CDR3 nucleotides read TGTGCCAGCAGCTCCCTAGCGGGGGGCCCCCAAGAGACCCAGTACTTC.

A word on this clone: At the DNA level, this CDR3 is encoded by other sequences in the same sample as well. The chain carries TRBV20-1 and TRBJ2-5; D remains unclear. The V gene lost 6 bases and the J gene lost 2 bases, with 4 bases spanning the gap. The CDR3 consists of 10 residues. Germline-derived CDR1 and CDR2 are DFQATT and SNEGSKA (reference sequence). The DNA for the CDR3 is TGCAGTGCGCGTCAAGAGACCCAGTACTTC. This gives the protein CSARQETQYF.

J is TRBJ1-1 and V is TRBV7-2; D is unclear. Germline assignment: CDR1 SGHTA and CDR2 FQGNSA. The V end was cut by 1 base, the J end by 6 bases, with 12 bases between. This CDR3 contains 14 residues. The CDR3 region has the DNA TGTGCCAGCAGCTTAGGGCCGGCCGGGGCTGAAGCTTTCTTT. Translating it yields CASSLGPAGAEAFF.